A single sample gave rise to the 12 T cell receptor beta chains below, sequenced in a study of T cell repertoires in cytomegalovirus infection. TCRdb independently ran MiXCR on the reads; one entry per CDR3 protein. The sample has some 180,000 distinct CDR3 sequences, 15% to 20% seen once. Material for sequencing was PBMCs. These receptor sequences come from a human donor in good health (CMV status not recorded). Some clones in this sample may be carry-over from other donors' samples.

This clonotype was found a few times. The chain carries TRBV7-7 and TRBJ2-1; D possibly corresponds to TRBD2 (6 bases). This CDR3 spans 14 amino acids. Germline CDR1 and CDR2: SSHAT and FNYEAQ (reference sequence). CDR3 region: CASRMRDSYNEQFF. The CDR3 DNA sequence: TGTGCTTCCAGGATGCGGGATTCCTACAATGAGCAGTTCTTC.

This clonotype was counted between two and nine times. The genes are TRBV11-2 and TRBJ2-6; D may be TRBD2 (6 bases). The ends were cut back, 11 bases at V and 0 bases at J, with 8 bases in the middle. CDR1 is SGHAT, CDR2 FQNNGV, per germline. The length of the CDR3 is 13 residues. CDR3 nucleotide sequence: TGTGCCGGGGGGTACTCTGGGGCCAACGTCCTGACTTTC. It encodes CAGGYSGANVLTF.

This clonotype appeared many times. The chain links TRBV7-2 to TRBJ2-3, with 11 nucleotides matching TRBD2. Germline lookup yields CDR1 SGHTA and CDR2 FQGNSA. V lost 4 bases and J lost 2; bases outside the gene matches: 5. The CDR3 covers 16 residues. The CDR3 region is CASSSGLAGYTDTQYF. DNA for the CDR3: TGTGCCAGCAGCTCAGGACTAGCGGGTTACACAGATACGCAGTATTTT.

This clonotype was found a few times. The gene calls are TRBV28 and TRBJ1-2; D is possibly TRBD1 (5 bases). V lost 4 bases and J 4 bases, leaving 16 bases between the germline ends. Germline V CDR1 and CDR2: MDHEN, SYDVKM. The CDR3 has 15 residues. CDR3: CASSSDSALVYGYTF. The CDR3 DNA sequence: TGTGCCAGCAGTTCCGACAGCGCTCTAGTCTATGGCTACACCTTC.

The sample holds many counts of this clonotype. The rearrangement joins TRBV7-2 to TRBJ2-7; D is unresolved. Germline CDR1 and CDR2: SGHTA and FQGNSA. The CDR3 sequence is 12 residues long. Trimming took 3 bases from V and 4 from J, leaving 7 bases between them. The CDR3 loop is CASSFPHYEQYF. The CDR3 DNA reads TGTGCCAGCAGCTTCCCTCATTACGAGCAGTACTTC.

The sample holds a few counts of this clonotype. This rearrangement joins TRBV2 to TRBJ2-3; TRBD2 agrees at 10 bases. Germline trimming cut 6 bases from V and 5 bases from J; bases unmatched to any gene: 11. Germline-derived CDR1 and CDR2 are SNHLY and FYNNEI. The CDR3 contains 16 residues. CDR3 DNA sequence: TGTGCCAGCAGGAGGACTAGCGGAACCGGGGGAGATACGCAGTATTTT. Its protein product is CASRRTSGTGGDTQYF.

Here the CDR3 DNA reads TGCGCCAGCAGCAGACTAGCGGGGCAAGAGACCCAGTACTTC. This codes for CASSRLAGQETQYF. V and J are TRBV5-1 and TRBJ2-5; 11 nucleotides align to TRBD2. V shed 4 bases, J shed 2 bases, and the junction held 1 base outside the gene matches. The germline V gene encodes CDR1 SGHRS and CDR2 YFSETQ. The CDR3 covers 14 residues.

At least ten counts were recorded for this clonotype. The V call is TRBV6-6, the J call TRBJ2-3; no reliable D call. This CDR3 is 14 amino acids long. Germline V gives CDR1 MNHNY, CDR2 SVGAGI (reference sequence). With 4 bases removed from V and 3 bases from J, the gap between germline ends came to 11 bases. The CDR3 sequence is CASSWAQSTDTQYF. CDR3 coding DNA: TGTGCCAGCAGTTGGGCTCAGTCTACAGATACGCAGTATTTT.

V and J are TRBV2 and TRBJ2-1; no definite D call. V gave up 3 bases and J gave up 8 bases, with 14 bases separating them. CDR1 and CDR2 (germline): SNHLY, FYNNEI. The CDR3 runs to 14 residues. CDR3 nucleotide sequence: TGTGCCAGCAGTGAGATTGGACGCCGCGATGAGCAGTTCTTC. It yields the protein CASSEIGRRDEQFF.

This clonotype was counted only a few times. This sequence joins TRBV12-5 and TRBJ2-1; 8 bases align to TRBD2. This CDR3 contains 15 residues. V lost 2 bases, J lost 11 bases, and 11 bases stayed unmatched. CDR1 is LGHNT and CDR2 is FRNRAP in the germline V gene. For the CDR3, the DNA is TGTGCTAGTGGTTTGATTAGCGGGGAGTCTGGGAAGCAGTTCTTC. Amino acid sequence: CASGLISGESGKQFF.

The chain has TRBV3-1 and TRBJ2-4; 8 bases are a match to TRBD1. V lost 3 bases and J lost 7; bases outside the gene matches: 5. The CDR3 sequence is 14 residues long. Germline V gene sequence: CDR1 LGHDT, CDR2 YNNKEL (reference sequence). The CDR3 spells CASSQRDRLNIQYF. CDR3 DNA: TGTGCCAGCAGCCAGCGGGACAGGCTCAACATTCAGTACTTC. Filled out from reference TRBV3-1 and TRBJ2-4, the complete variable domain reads DTAVSQTPKYLVTQMGNDKSIKCEQNLGHDTMYWYKQDSKKFLKIMFSYNNKELIINETVPNRFSPKSPDKAHLNLHINSLELGDSAVYFCASSQRDRLNIQYFGAGTRLSVL.

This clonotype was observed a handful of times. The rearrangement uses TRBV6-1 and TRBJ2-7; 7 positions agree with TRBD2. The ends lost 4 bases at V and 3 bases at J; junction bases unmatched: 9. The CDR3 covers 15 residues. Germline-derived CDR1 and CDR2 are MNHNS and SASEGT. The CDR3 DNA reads TGTGCCAGCAGTGCCCTTCCGGGAGGTAGCTACGAGCAGTACTTC. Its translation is CASSALPGGSYEQYF.